The clone carrying this T cell receptor beta chain appeared a few times. The antigen is not known. Cultured CD4+ T cells had their DNA profiled by the Oncomine TCR Beta short-read assay. In TCRdb, the PCR reads were re-called with MiXCR into one record per CDR3 protein. The table has approximately 7,200 distinct CDR3 sequences, around half seen once. Treatment specified: roughly 10-day PBMC culture with coronavirus spike peptide pools or control peptides (ViraFEST assay). The unexposed donor provided CD4+ T cells, which were taken before the COVID-19 pandemic (2011-2018). T cells were expanded with peptide pools, and expanded clonotypes were identified by TCR sequencing. The probes, which were SARS-CoV-2 S/N and four cold-coronavirus spikes, were applied to unexposed-donor CD4+ T cells, cells permitting. The data are from a study of vaccination and CD4 T cells after COVID-19. Study-wide results and caveats: Although the median of SARS-CoV-2-reactive clonotypes rose from about 20 to 38, the change was not significant.

The TCR was taken from a human donor in good health. The source material was CD4+ T cells from blood, cultured in vitro.

The CDR3, as DNA: TGCAGTGCTAGAGGGGACAGGGACCACCAGCCCCAGCATTTT. Translating gives CSARGDRDHQPQHF. The V and J genes are TRBV20-1 and TRBJ1-5; 9 positions match TRBD1. CDR3 length: 14 residues. The V gene end was trimmed by 1 base and the J gene end by 7 bases; junction bases not matched to a gene: 5. The germline gives CDR1 DFQATT, CDR2 SNEGSKA (reference sequence).